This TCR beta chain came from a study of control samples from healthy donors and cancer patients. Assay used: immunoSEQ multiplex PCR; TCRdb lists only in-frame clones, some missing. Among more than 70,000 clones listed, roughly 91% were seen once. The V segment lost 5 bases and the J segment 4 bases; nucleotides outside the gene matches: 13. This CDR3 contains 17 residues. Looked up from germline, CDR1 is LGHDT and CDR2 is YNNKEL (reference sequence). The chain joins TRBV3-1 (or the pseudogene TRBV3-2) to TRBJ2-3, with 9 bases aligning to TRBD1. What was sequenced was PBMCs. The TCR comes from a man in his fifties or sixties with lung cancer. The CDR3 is CASSEGQGMGTADTQYF. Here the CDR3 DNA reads TGTGCCAGCAGCGAGGGACAGGGAATGGGCACCGCAGATACGCAGTATTTT.